This T cell receptor (beta chain) was recorded in a study of cytomegalovirus exposure and HLA in healthy donors. Germline trimming cut 3 bases from V and 1 base from J; bases unmatched to any gene: 4. The CDR3 sequence is 14 residues long. The germline V gene has CDR1 GTSNPN and CDR2 SVGIG (reference sequence). Regarding this clone: Its antigen is undetermined.

Findings and caveats of the study: Researchers reported that a few CMV-associated chains were confirmed in vitro as CMV antigen-specific.

The primer mix had 60 Vbeta and 13 Jbeta primers. The repertoire was sequenced with immunoSEQ multiplex PCR; TCRdb's copy has only in-frame clones and lacks some. The listing contains about 150,000 clones. The source of this sequence is a woman aged 45-65 years in good health and CMV-seronegative. Sequencing was done on a sample of PBMCs. This sequence joins TRBV30 and TRBJ1-1; the match to TRBD1 covers 8 bases. CDR3 sequence reads: CAWREDRGNTEAFF. The CDR3 DNA sequence: TGTGCCTGGAGGGAAGACAGGGGGAACACTGAAGCTTTCTTT.